The 32 T cell receptor beta chains reported below all come from one sample, sequenced in a study of regulatory T cells in long-lasting Graves disease. Time point reported: newly diagnosed GD, antithyroid drugs for less than 3 months. The TCR library was made from RNA extracted from PBMCs. TCR beta libraries were built with iRepertoire HTBI primers and Arm-PCR of CDR3 regions. A single record per CDR3 protein comes from TCRdb applying MiXCR to the multiplex PCR reads. Among roughly 360,000 distinct CDR3 sequences, about 12% were seen once, and the ten largest hold under 20%. This sample was shared with a second study, whose subject was T cells in Graves' hyperthyroidism and ophthalmopathy.

The sequenced sample was peripheral blood mononuclear cells (PBMCs), obtained at new diagnosis, from a patient treated with antithyroid drugs. Source of these receptors: a woman aged 18-29 years with Graves disease.

This clonotype was counted at least ten times. The chain is built from TRBV7-2 and TRBJ2-5, with D tentatively TRBD1 or TRBD2 (5 bases each). V shed 4 bases and J shed 7 bases, with 19 bases lying between them. Germline values: CDR1 SGHTA, CDR2 FQGNSA. The CDR3 loop spans 15 amino acids. The CDR3 DNA follows: TGTGCCAGCAGCTCCGCCGGGGCAGGGAAATGGACCCAGTACTTC. Protein product: CASSSAGAGKWTQYF. Combining the CDR3 with reference TRBV7-2 and TRBJ2-5 gives the whole variable domain GAGVSQSPSNKVTEKGKDVELRCDPISGHTALYWYRQSLGQGLEFLIYFQGNSAPDKSGLPSDRFSAERTGGSVSTLTIQRTQQEDSAVYLCASSSAGAGKWTQYFGPGTRLLVL.

The table lists this clonotype with a few counts. V gene TRBV10-3 combines with J gene TRBJ2-7; 11 bases map to TRBD2. The CDR3 spans 14 residues. V lost 6 bases and J lost 3; bases outside the gene matches: 4. In germline, CDR1 is ENHRY, CDR2 SYGVKD. CDR3 sequence reads: CAIRVAGGDYEQYF. The CDR3 nucleotides read TGTGCCATCAGAGTAGCGGGAGGGGACTACGAGCAGTACTTC.

This clonotype appeared many times. V gene TRBV3-1 combines with J gene TRBJ1-2; D remains unclear. Looked up from germline, CDR1 is LGHDT and CDR2 is YNNKEL (reference sequence). CDR3 length equals 15 residues. V dropped 5 bases and J dropped 2 bases, with 15 bases sitting between them. The CDR3 nucleotides are TGTGCCAGCAGCACCCCGGCGGACTTCAACTATGGCTACACCTTC. As protein: CASSTPADFNYGYTF.

This clonotype occurred many times. The chain uses TRBV6-2 or TRBV6-3 and TRBJ2-1, with D perhaps assigned TRBD1 or TRBD2 (6 bases each). CDR1 is MNHEY and CDR2 is SVGEGT in the germline V gene. Deletions cut 8 bases from V and 4 bases from J, with 12 bases between. This CDR3 comprises 13 residues. This chain's CDR3 is CASRGTSYNEQFF. CDR3 bases: TGTGCCAGCCGGGGGACATCATACAATGAGCAGTTCTTC.

This clonotype was seen a handful of times. The chain carries TRBV6-1 and TRBJ2-1; no clear D gene. Deletions cut 8 bases from V and 2 bases from J, with 10 bases between. CDR3 length: 13 amino acids. The germline V gene has CDR1 MNHNS and CDR2 SASEGT. The CDR3 loop is CASFRSPYNEQFF. CDR3 DNA: TGTGCCAGCTTTCGCAGCCCCTACAATGAGCAGTTCTTC.

This clonotype occurred many times. This rearrangement joins TRBV2 to TRBJ1-5, with D possibly matching TRBD1 (6 bases). Between the trimmed V and J ends, which lost 10 bases and 7 bases, there was a span of 20 bases. CDR3 length: 14 residues. Germline V gives CDR1 SNHLY, CDR2 FYNNEI. The CDR3 here is CATSRDTGDQPQHF. CDR3 sequence (DNA): TGTGCCACTTCCCGGGACACGGGGGACCAGCCCCAGCATTTT. The full variable domain, rest sourced from reference TRBV2 and TRBJ1-5, is EPEVTQTPSHQVTQMGQEVILRCVPISNHLYFYWYRQILGQKVEFLVSFYNNEISEKSEIFDDQFSVERPDGSNFTLKIRSTKLEDSAMYFCATSRDTGDQPQHFGDGTRLSIL.

This clonotype was counted at least ten times. The chain employs TRBV28 and TRBJ2-1, with 7 positions matching TRBD2. V shed 3 bases and J 0 bases; nucleotides not matched to a gene: 2. CDR3 size: 15 residues. CDR1 and CDR2 (germline): MDHEN, SYDVKM. The CDR3 loop is CASSLSGTSYNEQFF. DNA for the CDR3: TGTGCCAGCAGTTTGAGCGGGACCTCCTACAATGAGCAGTTCTTC.

This clonotype has a count of ten or more. The chain joins TRBV6-1 to TRBJ1-2, with 8 bases aligning to TRBD1. J was trimmed by 2 bases and V by 5 bases; bases with no gene match: 13. The germline gives CDR1 MNHNS, CDR2 SASEGT. The CDR3 loop spans 17 amino acids. The CDR3 coding sequence is TGTGCCAGCAGTCAGACCGAGACAGGGGTTACAAACTATGGCTACACCTTC. It is translated as CASSQTETGVTNYGYTF.

This clonotype came up many times. V usage is TRBV6-5 and J usage is TRBJ2-6; D might be TRBD1 (5 bases). Germline V CDR1 and CDR2: MNHEY, SVGAGI. The CDR3 has 17 residues. V was clipped by 0 bases and J by 0 bases, with 9 bases between them. CDR3 sequence: CASSYSAGPSGANVLTF. The CDR3 DNA follows: TGTGCCAGCAGTTACTCCGCAGGGCCCTCTGGGGCCAACGTCCTGACTTTC.

This clonotype was detected only once. A read error may explain this, as a much larger clone is one base away. The rearrangement links TRBV12-3 or TRBV12-4 to TRBJ2-2; D may be TRBD2 (6 bases). The V end was cut by 2 bases, the J end by 13 bases, with 17 bases between. The CDR3 contains 14 residues. The CDR3 bases are TGTGCCAGCAGTTTAAGGGCGGGAACAGTGGGGCTGTTTTTT. It translates to CASSLRAGTVGLFF.

The chain is built from TRBV19 and TRBJ1-1; D not resolved. CDR3 length equals 14 residues. CDR1 LNHDA and CDR2 SQIVND come from the germline V gene (reference sequence). The V gene lost 5 bases and the J gene lost 0 bases, with 10 bases spanning the gap. Here the CDR3 reads CASSLSYMNTEAFF. The DNA for the CDR3 is TGTGCCAGTAGTTTGAGTTACATGAACACTGAAGCTTTCTTT.

This clonotype was found many times. The chain carries TRBV7-9 and TRBJ2-1, with 8 bases fitting TRBD2. This CDR3 contains 16 residues. The ends lost 6 bases at V and 1 base at J; junction bases unmatched: 8. From germline, CDR1 is SEHNR and CDR2 FQNEAQ (reference sequence). CDR3 amino acids: CASRSAGGGSYNEQFF. CDR3 nucleotides: TGTGCCAGCAGGTCCGCCGGGGGGGGTTCCTACAATGAGCAGTTCTTC.

V gene TRBV20-1 combines with J gene TRBJ2-4; 11 bases map to TRBD2. J lost 1 base, V lost 5 bases, and 7 bases had no gene match. This CDR3 contains 16 residues. The germline CDR1 and CDR2 sequences are DFQATT and SNEGSKA (reference sequence). The CDR3 loop is CSARPRLAGAKNIQYF. The CDR3 region has the DNA TGCAGTGCTCGACCAAGACTAGCGGGGGCCAAAAACATTCAGTACTTC.

This clonotype was seen many times. This chain uses TRBV20-1 with TRBJ2-5; TRBD1 matches at 10 bases. The germline V gene has CDR1 DFQATT and CDR2 SNEGSKA (reference sequence). J gave up 2 bases and V 4 bases, and 10 bases lay outside the gene matches. This CDR3 has 16 amino acids. CDR3 nucleotide sequence: TGCAGTGCTAATGGACAGGGGGGTAAACGGCAAGAGACCCAGTACTTC. The encoded protein is CSANGQGGKRQETQYF.

In its sample, this clonotype was seen a few times. The chain uses TRBV5-6 and TRBJ2-1, with 10 bases fitting TRBD1. The germline CDR1 and CDR2 sequences are SGHDT and YYEEEE. This CDR3 region has 16 residues. The ends lost 1 base at V and 7 bases at J; junction bases unmatched: 8. CDR3 nucleotides: TGTGCCAGCAGCTTGAGACCCGGGACAGGGGTGAATGAGCAGTTCTTC. It specifies CASSLRPGTGVNEQFF.

This clonotype was counted ten times or more. The chain joins TRBV15 to TRBJ2-1, with 9 bases that match TRBD1. Germline V CDR1 and CDR2: LNHNV, YYDKDF (reference sequence). The CDR3 runs to 15 residues. Trimming took 6 bases from V and 10 from J; bases not matched to a gene: 13. CDR3 DNA: TGTGCCACCAGTGTGGGACAGGGATCCGTATGGGAGCAGTTCTTC. Translating it yields CATSVGQGSVWEQFF.

This clonotype was seen ten or more times. The chain is built from TRBV13 and TRBJ2-5; possible D gene TRBD1, 6 bases. Germline values: CDR1 PRHDT, CDR2 FYEKMQ (reference sequence). The CDR3 is made up of 19 amino acids. The V end lost 4 bases, the J end lost 4 bases, and 28 bases lay between the germline ends. The CDR3 DNA is TGTGCCAGCAGCTCATGGATGTTCTCCCAAGGGACACTCCGAGAGACCCAGTACTTC. This encodes CASSSWMFSQGTLRETQYF.

This chain uses TRBV12-3 or TRBV12-4 with TRBJ1-1; a possible D gene is TRBD1 (5 bases). Deletions cut 6 bases from V and 2 bases from J, with 13 bases between. This CDR3 contains 14 residues. In nucleotides, the CDR3 is TGTGCCAGCAGAAGACGGGGGATTAACACTGAAGCTTTCTTT. This sequence encodes CASRRRGINTEAFF.

In its sample, this clonotype was seen many times. V usage is TRBV11-2 and J usage is TRBJ1-6, with no clear D. V lost 4 bases to trimming and J lost 11 bases, with 21 bases between them. The CDR3 runs 16 residues. The germline gives CDR1 SGHAT, CDR2 FQNNGV. CDR3 coding DNA: TGTGCCAGCAGCTCACCTACCCCGTCCACGACAACACCCCTCCACTTT. Translation: CASSSPTPSTTTPLHF.

Comments on this clonotype: A much larger clone sits a single nucleotide away, making a read error possible. The V gene is TRBV4-3, the J gene TRBJ2-1; 11 positions agree with TRBD2. Germline V gene data show CDR1 as LGHNA and CDR2 as YSLEER. V lost 2 bases to trimming and J lost 12 bases; unmatched junction nucleotides: 9. This CDR3 is built from 15 residues. CDR3 coding DNA: TGCGCCAGCAGCCAATATACTAGCGGGGGTATGGGGCAGTTCTTC. Its protein product is CASSQYTSGGMGQFF.

This clonotype showed up many times. V gene TRBV18 combines with J gene TRBJ2-2; 10 bases line up with TRBD2. Looked up from germline, CDR1 is KGHSH and CDR2 is LQKENI. The CDR3 sequence is 16 residues long. Losses at the gene ends were 6 bases for V and 4 bases for J; bases not matched to a gene: 8. CDR3 DNA sequence: TGTGCCAGCTCGCCTCTAGCGGGGGCGACCACCGGGGAGCTGTTTTTT. It codes for CASSPLAGATTGELFF.

In this sample, this clonotype turned up many times. The chain recombines TRBV13 with TRBJ1-2, with D possibly being TRBD1 (5 bases). The CDR3 runs to 13 residues. Germline V lookup: CDR1 PRHDT, CDR2 FYEKMQ (reference sequence). Trimming took 4 bases from V and 8 from J, leaving 14 bases between them. This chain's CDR3 is CASSSGLSFGYTF. CDR3 nucleotides: TGTGCCAGCAGCTCGGGACTGAGTTTCGGCTACACCTTC. The full variable domain, completed using reference TRBV13 and TRBJ1-2, is AAGVIQSPRHLIKEKRETATLKCYPIPRHDTVYWYQQGPGQDPQFLISFYEKMQSDKGSIPDRFSAQQFSDYHSELNMSSLELGDSALYFCASSSGLSFGYTFGSGTRLTVV.

This clonotype occurred many times. The J gene is TRBJ2-1, the V gene TRBV11-2; 14 bases are shared with TRBD2. The J segment lost 9 bases and the V segment lost 2 bases, leaving 9 bases of the junction unmatched. Germline CDR1 SGHAT, CDR2 FQNNGV. The CDR3 runs to 17 residues. The CDR3 DNA is TGTGCCAGCAGCTTAACGACTAGCGGGGGGGCCGTGGGTGAGCAGTTCTTC. It yields the protein CASSLTTSGGAVGEQFF.

This clonotype was counted many times. The chain joins TRBV20-1 to TRBJ2-3; D is perhaps TRBD1 or TRBD2 (7 bases each). Trimming shortened V by 4 bases and J by 6 bases, and 14 bases separated the two germline ends. CDR3 size: 13 residues. Germline assignment: CDR1 DFQATT and CDR2 SNEGSKA (reference sequence). For the CDR3, the DNA is TGCAGTGCTACGACTAGCAGGGGGGATACGCAGTATTTT. It is translated as CSATTSRGDTQYF.

In this sample, this clonotype turned up many times. This chain uses TRBV19 with TRBJ2-1; the match to TRBD2 covers 10 bases. This CDR3 contains 16 residues. Looked up from germline, CDR1 is LNHDA and CDR2 is SQIVND (reference sequence). V shed 6 bases, J shed 2 bases, and the junction held 7 bases outside the gene matches. The CDR3 region is CASRPRLAGTYNEQFF. Written as DNA, the CDR3 is TGTGCCAGTAGACCACGACTAGCGGGTACCTACAATGAGCAGTTCTTC.

The V gene is TRBV4-3, the J gene TRBJ2-1; 7 nucleotides agree with TRBD1. The germline CDR1 and CDR2 sequences are LGHNA and YSLEER. V shed 0 bases, J shed 3 bases, and the junction held 2 bases outside the gene matches. The CDR3 contains 15 residues. In DNA, the CDR3 is TGCGCCAGCAGCCAAGAGACAGGGATCTACAATGAGCAGTTCTTC. The encoded protein is CASSQETGIYNEQFF.

This clonotype has a handful of counts. A read error may be the cause here, since a much bigger clone is one base away. The rearrangement joins TRBV7-6 to TRBJ2-2; D is undetermined. The CDR3 covers 14 residues. Germline lookup yields CDR1 SGHVS and CDR2 FNYEAQ. The CDR3 coding sequence is TGTGCCAGCAGATTAGAGGCCAACACCGGGGAGCTGTTTTTT. Translated, it gives CASRLEANTGELFF.

This clonotype has ten or more counts. The chain couples TRBV20-1 to TRBJ2-7; 7 nucleotides align to TRBD1. The V gene's germline CDR1 is DFQATT and CDR2 SNEGSKA (reference sequence). This CDR3 comprises 15 residues. Trimming took 5 bases from V and 2 from J; bases not matched to a gene: 12. The CDR3 reads CSAPQRQGYTYEQYF. The CDR3 DNA reads as TGCAGTGCTCCCCAGAGACAGGGCTACACCTACGAGCAGTACTTC.

The sample holds a few counts of this clonotype. The CDR3 sequence is CASRPGREYNEQFF. DNA for the CDR3: TGTGCCAGCAGACCCGGACGGGAATACAATGAGCAGTTCTTC. V and J are TRBV12-3 or TRBV12-4 and TRBJ2-1, with D perhaps TRBD2 (5 bases). Trimming cost V 6 bases and J 4 bases, with 13 bases left between them. This CDR3 has 14 residues.

This clonotype was seen a few times. V gene TRBV15 combines with J gene TRBJ2-5, with a weak D call TRBD2 (6 bases). V was trimmed by 5 bases and J by 2 bases, leaving 12 bases between them. The CDR3 extends over 14 amino acids. The germline V gene has CDR1 LNHNV and CDR2 YYDKDF (reference sequence). The CDR3 protein is CATSGGAVQETQYF. Here the CDR3 DNA reads TGTGCCACCAGCGGCGGGGCAGTACAAGAGACCCAGTACTTC. The full variable domain, in which reference TRBV15 and TRBJ2-5 provide the parts outside the CDR3, is DAMVIQNPRYQVTQFGKPVTLSCSQTLNHNVMYWYQQKSSQAPKLLFHYYDKDFNNEADTPDNFQSRRPNTSFCFLDIRSPGLGDTAMYLCATSGGAVQETQYFGPGTRLLVL.

This clonotype was seen more than once but under ten times. This chain joins TRBV5-4 and TRBJ2-7, with D possibly matching TRBD2 (6 bases). This CDR3 is built from 15 residues. The germline gives CDR1 SGHNT, CDR2 YYREEE (reference sequence). V lost 0 bases and J 3 bases, leaving 13 bases between the germline ends. CDR3 DNA: TGTGCCAGCAGCTTGGGGGGGGACGGATTCTACGAGCAGTACTTC. Translation gives CASSLGGDGFYEQYF.

This clonotype was recorded at least ten times. The chain recombines TRBV14 with TRBJ2-5; weak D call: TRBD2 (6 bases). CDR1 and CDR2 from the germline V gene are SGHDN and FVKESK. This CDR3 is built from 18 residues. Trimming cost V 3 bases and J 2 bases, with 22 bases left between them. The CDR3 coding sequence is TGTGCCAGCAGCCAGGTTCTAGCGCACACCAGGATTCAAGAGACCCAGTACTTC. Translation: CASSQVLAHTRIQETQYF.